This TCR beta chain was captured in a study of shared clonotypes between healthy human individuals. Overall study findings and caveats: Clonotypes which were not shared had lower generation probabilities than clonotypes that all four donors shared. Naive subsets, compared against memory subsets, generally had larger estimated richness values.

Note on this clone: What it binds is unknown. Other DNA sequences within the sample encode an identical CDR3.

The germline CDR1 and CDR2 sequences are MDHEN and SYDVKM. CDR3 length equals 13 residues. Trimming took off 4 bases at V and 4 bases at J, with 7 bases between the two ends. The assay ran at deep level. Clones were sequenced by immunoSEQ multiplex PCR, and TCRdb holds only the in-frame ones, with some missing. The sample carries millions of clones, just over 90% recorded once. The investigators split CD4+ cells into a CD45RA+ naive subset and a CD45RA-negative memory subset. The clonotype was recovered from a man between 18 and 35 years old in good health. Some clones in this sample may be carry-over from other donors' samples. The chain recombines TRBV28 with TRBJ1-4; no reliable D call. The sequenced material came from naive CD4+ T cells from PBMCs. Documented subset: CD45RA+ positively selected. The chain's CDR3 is CASSSPGNEKLFF. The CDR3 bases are TGTGCCAGCAGTTCCCCCGGTAATGAAAAACTGTTTTTT.